Below, 27 T cell receptor beta chains from the same sample are listed, as sequenced in a study of shared clonotypes between healthy human individuals (dated by TCRdb to the early 2020s). Library creation used the immunoSEQ multiplex PCR assay. The clones in this table, taken by TCRdb from immuneACCESS, are in-frame only. Not every clone is retained; where verified, under half of the shortfall comes from an unresolved V gene, and the cause of the rest is unknown. Here the sample has around 2,100,000 clones; about 94% occur a single time. Of the sample, around 1% falls within the top ten clones. CD8 naive samples consisted of CD45RO-negative cells that were positively selected for CCR7, yielding a CD45RA+CCR7+ population without TemRA cells. What was sequenced was naive CD8+ T cells sorted from blood. Interpreted using the paper, the cell subset or site label stands for: CD45RA+CCR7+. The origin of the receptors is a man younger than 35 in good health.

Of note for this clone: The sample has other DNA sequences that encode this CDR3 too. This chain connects TRBV6-5 to TRBJ1-2; 8 bases match TRBD1. The junction had 5 bases not matched to a gene; V was cut back by 6 bases and J by 5 bases. The CDR3 sequence is 13 residues long. Germline lookup yields CDR1 MNHEY and CDR2 SVGAGI. CDR3 loop: CASSVQGGYGYTF. In nucleotides, the CDR3 is TGTGCCAGCAGCGTACAGGGGGGATATGGCTACACCTTC.

The table lists this clone with a count of one. The rearrangement links TRBV28 to TRBJ2-3; perhaps TRBD1 as D (6 bases). V was clipped by 5 bases and J by 0 bases, with 15 bases between them. This CDR3 contains 16 residues. CDR1 and CDR2 (germline): MDHEN, SYDVKM. The CDR3 DNA reads as TGTGCCAGCAGTCTCCTTACAGGGCCTAGCACAGATACGCAGTATTTT. Translating gives CASSLLTGPSTDTQYF.

The rearrangement uses TRBV5-1 and TRBJ2-1; TRBD2 is a possible D gene (7 bases). Per germline, CDR1 SGHRS and CDR2 YFSETQ. The V end was cut by 4 bases, the J end by 6 bases, with 20 bases between. The CDR3 runs to 16 residues. CDR3 in amino acids: CASSLAFAGAPNEQFF. Written as DNA, the CDR3 is TGCGCCAGCAGCCTTGCTTTTGCGGGGGCCCCCAATGAGCAGTTCTTC.

Turning to this clone: This same CDR3 is encoded by further DNA sequences in the sample. The gene calls are TRBV9 and TRBJ1-1; the D is unclear. The germline V gene has CDR1 SGDLS and CDR2 YYNGEE. Between the trimmed V and J ends, which lost 3 bases and 1 base, there was a span of 10 bases. This CDR3 contains 14 residues. CDR3 protein: CASSAGTANTEAFF. The CDR3 nucleotides read TGTGCCAGCAGCGCAGGAACAGCGAACACTGAAGCTTTCTTT.

Concerning this clone itself: The sample carries other DNA sequences with the same CDR3. The chain joins TRBV27 to TRBJ1-1, with unresolved D. The germline CDR1 and CDR2 sequences are MNHEY and SMNVEV (reference sequence). The CDR3 runs to 12 residues. V was shortened by 5 bases and J by 5 bases, with 9 bases between the two germline ends. The CDR3 DNA sequence: TGTGCCAGCAGTCCGCAAGGGACTGAAGCTTTCTTT. This encodes CASSPQGTEAFF.

Turning to this clone: At the DNA level, this CDR3 is encoded by other sequences in the same sample as well. The genes are TRBV4-1 and TRBJ2-7; D is unresolved. Germline CDR1 and CDR2: MGHRA and YSYEKL. The CDR3 consists of 13 residues. Trimming removed 1 base at V and 0 bases at J, with 4 bases between. Here the CDR3 DNA reads TGCGCCAGCAGCCAAGCGGTCTCCTACGAGCAGTACTTC. This codes for CASSQAVSYEQYF.

This chain uses TRBV19 with TRBJ2-1; D not resolved. The CDR3 consists of 13 residues. Germline loops: CDR1 LNHDA, CDR2 SQIVND (reference sequence). V gave up 9 bases and J gave up 4 bases, with 13 bases separating them. The CDR3 region has the DNA TGTGCCAGCCTAGACCTTACTTACAATGAGCAGTTCTTC. Its protein is CASLDLTYNEQFF.

The chain carries TRBV6-6 and TRBJ2-7; 13 bases are a match to TRBD2. With V trimmed by 6 bases and J by 1 base, 3 bases remained unmatched. CDR1 is MNHNY and CDR2 is SVGAGI in the germline V gene (reference sequence). The length of the CDR3 is 15 residues. The CDR3 here is CASSPGLAGSYEQYF. The CDR3 coding sequence is TGTGCCAGCAGCCCGGGACTAGCGGGGTCCTACGAGCAGTACTTC.

The V gene is TRBV29-1, the J gene TRBJ2-7; D call uncertain. V gave up 0 bases and J gave up 4 bases, with 7 bases separating them. Germline CDR1 SQVTM, CDR2 ANQGSEA. This CDR3 is built from 12 residues. The CDR3 nucleotides read TGCAGCGTTGAAGATGACGGGTACGAGCAGTACTTC. It encodes CSVEDDGYEQYF.

The J gene is TRBJ2-2, the V gene TRBV5-1, with a tentative D call TRBD2 (6 bases). The length of the CDR3 is 16 residues. Trimming took off 4 bases at V and 3 bases at J, with 16 bases between the two ends. Germline-derived CDR1 and CDR2 are SGHRS and YFSETQ. The CDR3 coding sequence is TGCGCCAGCAGCCCATCATTCGGGGAGGACACCGGGGAGCTGTTTTTT. As protein: CASSPSFGEDTGELFF.

This sequence joins TRBV5-6 and TRBJ1-2; possible D gene TRBD1, 5 bases. The CDR3 sequence is 14 residues long. Per the germline V gene, CDR1 is SGHDT and CDR2 is YYEEEE. Trimming took 3 bases from V and 4 from J, leaving 13 bases between them. The CDR3 DNA is TGTGCCAGCAGCTCAGGGTCTCTAATCTATGGCTACACCTTC. Residues: CASSSGSLIYGYTF.

The rearrangement joins TRBV2 to TRBJ2-1; D may correspond to TRBD1 or TRBD2 (5 bases each). The CDR3 is 16 amino acids. V was trimmed by 3 bases and J by 6 bases, leaving 18 bases between them. Germline CDR1 is SNHLY and CDR2 is FYNNEI. DNA of the CDR3: TGTGCCAGCAGTGATGAAGTAACGGGGACCCTCAATGAGCAGTTCTTC. Its protein product is CASSDEVTGTLNEQFF.

In DNA, the CDR3 is TGTGCCAGCGGAGCGGAGAGCTCCTACAATGAGCAGTTCTTC. Its translation: CASGAESSYNEQFF. The V call is TRBV6-5, the J call TRBJ2-1, with D tentatively TRBD2 (5 bases). This CDR3 is 14 amino acids long. Per the germline V gene, CDR1 is MNHEY and CDR2 is SVGAGI. Trimming took off 8 bases at V and 0 bases at J, with 11 bases between the two ends.

The chain employs TRBV7-9 and TRBJ2-3; D remains unclear. This CDR3 comprises 18 residues. Trimming removed 5 bases at V and 0 bases at J, with 21 bases between. The germline V gene encodes CDR1 SEHNR and CDR2 FQNEAQ (reference sequence). The CDR3 spells CASSILSFDAASTDTQYF. The DNA of the CDR3 is TGTGCCAGCAGCATACTTTCTTTTGATGCAGCTAGCACAGATACGCAGTATTTT. The full variable domain, completed using reference TRBV7-9 and TRBJ2-3, is DTGVSQNPRHKITKRGQNVTFRCDPISEHNRLYWYRQTLGQGPEFLTYFQNEAQLEKSRLLSDRFSAERPKGSFSTLEIQRTEQGDSAMYLCASSILSFDAASTDTQYFGPGTRLTVL.

The rearrangement uses TRBV4-3 and TRBJ2-7; D is unresolved. The CDR3 covers 13 residues. Germline V gene data show CDR1 as LGHNA and CDR2 as YSLEER. With 0 bases removed from V and 9 bases from J, the gap between germline ends came to 12 bases. The CDR3 here is CASSQDSDGGQYF. The CDR3 coding sequence is TGCGCCAGCAGCCAAGATTCGGATGGCGGGCAGTACTTC.

The V gene is TRBV6-5, the J gene TRBJ2-7; tentatively, D is TRBD1 (5 bases). The V gene lost 7 bases and the J gene lost 0 bases, with 13 bases spanning the gap. The length of the CDR3 is 14 residues. CDR1 is MNHEY and CDR2 is SVGAGI in the germline V gene. This CDR3 is CASTPRASSYEQYF. The CDR3 DNA reads as TGTGCCAGCACTCCCAGGGCTAGCTCCTACGAGCAGTACTTC.

This chain links TRBV27 with TRBJ2-1; 13 positions match TRBD2. The V segment lost 5 bases and the J segment 9 bases; nucleotides outside the gene matches: 10. CDR1 MNHEY and CDR2 SMNVEV come from the germline V gene (reference sequence). The CDR3 covers 16 residues. This CDR3 reads CASSPLGLAGDREQFF. DNA for the CDR3: TGTGCCAGCAGTCCCCTAGGACTAGCGGGAGATCGTGAGCAGTTCTTC.

The rearrangement links TRBV29-1 to TRBJ2-1; no clear D gene. This CDR3 is 11 amino acids long. Trimming shortened V by 5 bases and J by 5 bases, and 7 bases separated the two germline ends. Germline V gene lookup returns CDR1 SQVTM and CDR2 ANQGSEA. CDR3 protein: CSVLANNEQFF. Here the CDR3 DNA reads TGCAGCGTTTTGGCAAACAATGAGCAGTTCTTC.

The rearrangement links TRBV7-9 to TRBJ2-2, with D tentatively TRBD2 (5 bases). The CDR3 length is 15 residues. Germline loops: CDR1 SEHNR, CDR2 FQNEAQ (reference sequence). The germline V and J ends were trimmed by 1 base and 7 bases, with 13 bases remaining between them. DNA of the CDR3: TGTGCCAGCAGCTTAGTTCCCTCACGGGACGGGGAGCTGTTTTTT. Amino acid sequence: CASSLVPSRDGELFF.

The chain has TRBV6-6 and TRBJ2-1; unclear D gene. Germline lookup yields CDR1 MNHNY and CDR2 SVGAGI (reference sequence). The V gene lost 5 bases and the J gene lost 8 bases, with 10 bases spanning the gap. The length of the CDR3 is 12 residues. This CDR3 reads CASSKKGDEQFF. The CDR3 DNA reads TGTGCCAGCAGTAAAAAGGGTGATGAGCAGTTCTTC.

The chain joins TRBV27 to TRBJ1-5; D call uncertain. This CDR3 region has 13 residues. V was clipped by 6 bases and J by 2 bases, with 8 bases between them. Looked up from germline, CDR1 is MNHEY and CDR2 is SMNVEV (reference sequence). The CDR3 region has the DNA TGTGCCAGCAGCTGGATCGGCAATCAGCCCCAGCATTTT. Protein product: CASSWIGNQPQHF.

The J gene is TRBJ1-2, the V gene TRBV4-1, with D possibly being TRBD1 (6 bases). This CDR3 has 15 residues. Per the germline V gene, CDR1 is MGHRA and CDR2 is YSYEKL. The V end was cut by 0 bases, the J end by 6 bases, with 14 bases between. The CDR3 DNA reads as TGCGCCAGCAGCCAAGAAACAGGGTGGATGGATGGCTACACCTTC. Protein product: CASSQETGWMDGYTF.

The gene calls are TRBV10-2 and TRBJ2-2; no definite D call. CDR3 size: 13 residues. Germline V gene lookup returns CDR1 WSHSY and CDR2 SAAADI. The germline V and J ends were trimmed by 2 bases and 6 bases, with 7 bases remaining between them. This chain's CDR3 is CASSEPGAGELFF. In nucleotides, the CDR3 is TGCGCCAGCAGTGAGCCCGGTGCCGGGGAGCTGTTTTTT.

The J gene is TRBJ2-1, the V gene TRBV29-1; possible D gene TRBD1, 5 bases. Trimming stripped 3 bases from V and 0 bases from J, with 9 bases between. The CDR3 is 14 amino acids. Per germline, CDR1 SQVTM and CDR2 ANQGSEA. DNA of the CDR3: TGCAGCGTTGAGGGGCCCAACTCCTACAATGAGCAGTTCTTC. Protein sequence: CSVEGPNSYNEQFF.

This chain joins TRBV11-2 and TRBJ1-2; tentatively, D is TRBD1 (6 bases). V dropped 1 base and J dropped 4 bases, with 16 bases sitting between them. There are 16 residues in the CDR3. Germline CDR1 is SGHAT and CDR2 is FQNNGV. This CDR3 reads CASSLVPGQLVYGYTF. For the CDR3, the DNA is TGTGCCAGCAGCTTAGTACCCGGACAGTTGGTCTATGGCTACACCTTC.

This chain links TRBV7-9 with TRBJ1-2; D may be TRBD1 (5 bases). CDR1 is SEHNR and CDR2 is FQNEAQ in the germline V gene (reference sequence). The V gene lost 5 bases and the J gene lost 8 bases, with 24 bases spanning the gap. CDR3 length: 16 amino acids. Here the CDR3 DNA reads TGTGCCAGCAGCGACTCCGGGACCCTATCCACGGGGGGCTACACCTTC. Encoded protein: CASSDSGTLSTGGYTF.

This chain links TRBV1 with TRBJ2-5; the D call in the table, TRBD2, was not verified against the DNA. The J call may be mistaken, given a closer DNA end match to TRBJ2-7. TRBV1 is a pseudogene. This CDR3 comprises 13 residues. The CDR3 is CTSSQGLSYEQYF. The CDR3 DNA reads as TGCACCAGCAGCCAGGGACTTTCCTACGAGCAGTACTTC.